This T cell receptor beta chain was sequenced during a study of T cell responses to AZD1222 COVID-19 vaccine. The CDR3 covers 16 residues. Germline V gene sequence: CDR1 SGHTS, CDR2 YDEGEE. V lost 4 bases, J lost 8 bases, and 24 bases lay in between. For this clone: The antigen remains unidentified.

TCRdb's copy holds only in-frame clones and misses some; the assay was immunoSEQ multiplex PCR. The sample has roughly 120,000 clones; roughly 92% are singletons. General study points: Nearly half of unique spike-specific TCRs reportedly avoided B.1.351 and B.1.1.7 mutated regions. Dominant CD4 TCR responses targeted spike regions 160-218 and 743-854. Sampled repertoires all dated from after the peak T cell response.

This receptor was obtained from an adult who received the AZD1222 COVID-19 vaccine. J is TRBJ1-2 and V is TRBV5-8; D possibly corresponds to TRBD1 (6 bases). This specimen consisted of peripheral blood, obtained 28 days after the second AZD1222 dose. DNA of the CDR3: TGTGCCAGCAGCCCTAAGGGCACAGGGCTAAGTAGGGGCTACACCTTC. It specifies CASSPKGTGLSRGYTF. Drawing the rest from reference TRBV5-8 and TRBJ1-2, the complete variable domain is EAGVTQSPTHLIKTRGQQATLRCSPISGHTSVYWYQQALGLGLQFLLWYDEGEERNRGNFPPRFSGRQFPNYSSELNVNALELEDSALYLCASSPKGTGLSRGYTFGSGTRLTVV.